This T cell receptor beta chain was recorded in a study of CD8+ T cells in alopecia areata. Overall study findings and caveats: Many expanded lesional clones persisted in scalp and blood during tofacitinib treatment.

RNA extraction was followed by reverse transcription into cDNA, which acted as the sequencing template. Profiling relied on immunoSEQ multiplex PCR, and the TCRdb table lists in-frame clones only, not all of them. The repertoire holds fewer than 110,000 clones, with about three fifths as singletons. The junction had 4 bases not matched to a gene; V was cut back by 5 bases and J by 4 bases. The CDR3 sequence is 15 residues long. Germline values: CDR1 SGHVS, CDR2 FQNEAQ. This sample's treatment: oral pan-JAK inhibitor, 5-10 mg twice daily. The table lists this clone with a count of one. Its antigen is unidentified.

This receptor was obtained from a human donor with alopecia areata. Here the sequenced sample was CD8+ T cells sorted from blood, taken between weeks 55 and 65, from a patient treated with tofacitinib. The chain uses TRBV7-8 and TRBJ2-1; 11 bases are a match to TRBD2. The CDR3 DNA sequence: TGTGCCAGCAGCCCTCTAGCGGGGGGTTACAATGAGCAGTTCTTC. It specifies CASSPLAGGYNEQFF.